This TCR beta chain appears in the sequencing data of a study of T cells in Graves' hyperthyroidism and ophthalmopathy. Study conclusions and caveats: Most thyroid clonotypes with frequency above 0.001 were detected in blood.

What was amplified from RNA transcripts were TCR beta CDR3 regions. HTBI primers were used for first-round RT-PCR of the TCR CDR3. TCRdb ran MiXCR on the multiplex PCR reads and lists one entry per CDR3 protein. The sample shows about 380,000 distinct CDR3 sequences, about a fifth of them seen only once. The length of the CDR3 is 16 residues. Trimming removed 10 bases from V and 7 bases from J; junction bases left unmatched: 16. Germline CDR1 reads MDHEN; CDR2 reads SYDVKM. Concerning this clonotype: The antigen remains undetermined. A much larger clone differs by one base, so this may be a read error.

This TCR came from a man aged 18 to 29 with Graves' ophthalmopathy. The specimen was blood. V and J are TRBV28 and TRBJ1-4; 9 bases fit TRBD1. The CDR3 sequence: CANSPLGTGTGEKLFF. DNA for the CDR3: TGTGCCAACAGCCCCCTTGGGACAGGGACGGGTGAAAAACTGTTTTTT.